What follows is one T cell receptor (beta chain) and its context. The sample comes from a study of blood T cell repertoires in COVID-19. Study at large: Both acute and convalescent COVID-19 samples were obtained from the United States, Italy and Spain. Sources were T cells, B-cell-depleted T cells, or PBMCs; the material itself was cDNA or gDNA.

V lost 3 bases to trimming and J lost 3 bases, with 9 bases between them. Germline V gives CDR1 MNHEY, CDR2 SVGAGI. There are 15 residues in the CDR3. Per the authors' pipeline: Quantification of nucleated cells was approximated via reference gene primer amplification. Clones were read by immunoSEQ multiplex PCR, and TCRdb kept only the in-frame ones, dropping some. That table is the source of V, J and clone size, and D and trimming were worked out from the DNA. This repertoire shows 230,000 or so clones, 80% to 85% found once; its top ten account for 5.1%. The V gene is TRBV6-5, the J gene TRBJ2-6; D ambiguous. The sequence was collected from a human donor in a cohort sampled during active COVID-19. The sample consisted of peripheral blood. In DNA, the CDR3 is TGTGCCAGCAGTTATATGGAGATTGGGGCCAACGTCCTGACTTTC. Translating it yields CASSYMEIGANVLTF.